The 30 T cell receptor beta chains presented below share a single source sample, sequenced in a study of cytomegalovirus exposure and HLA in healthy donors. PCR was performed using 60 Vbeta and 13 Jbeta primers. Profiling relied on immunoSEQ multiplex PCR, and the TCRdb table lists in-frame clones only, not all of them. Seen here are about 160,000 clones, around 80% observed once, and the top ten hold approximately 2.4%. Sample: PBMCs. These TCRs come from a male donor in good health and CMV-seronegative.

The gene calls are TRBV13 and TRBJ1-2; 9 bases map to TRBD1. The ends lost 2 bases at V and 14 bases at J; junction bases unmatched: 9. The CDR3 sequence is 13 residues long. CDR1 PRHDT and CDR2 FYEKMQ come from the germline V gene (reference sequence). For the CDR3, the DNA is TGTGCCAGCAGCTTAAGGGTCACGGGACAGGGAACCTTC. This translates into CASSLRVTGQGTF.

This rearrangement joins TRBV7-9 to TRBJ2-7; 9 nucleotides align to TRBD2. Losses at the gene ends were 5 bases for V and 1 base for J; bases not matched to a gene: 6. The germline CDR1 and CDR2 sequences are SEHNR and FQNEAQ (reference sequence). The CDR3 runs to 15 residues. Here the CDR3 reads CASSLTSGRSYEQYF. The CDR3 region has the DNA TGTGCCAGCAGCCTTACTAGCGGGCGATCCTACGAGCAGTACTTC.

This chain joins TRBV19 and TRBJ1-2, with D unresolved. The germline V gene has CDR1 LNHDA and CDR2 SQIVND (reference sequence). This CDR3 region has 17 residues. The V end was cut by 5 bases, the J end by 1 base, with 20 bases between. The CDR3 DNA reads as TGTGCCAGTAGTCCTCCGGGCCGGGAAGACCGTAACTATGGCTACACCTTC. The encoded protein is CASSPPGREDRNYGYTF.

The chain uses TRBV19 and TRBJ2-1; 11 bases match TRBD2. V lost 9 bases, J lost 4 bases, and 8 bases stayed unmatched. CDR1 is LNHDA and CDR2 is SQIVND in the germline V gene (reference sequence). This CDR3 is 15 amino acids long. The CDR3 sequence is CASAVTSGAYNEQFF. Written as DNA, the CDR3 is TGTGCCAGCGCGGTGACTAGCGGGGCATACAATGAGCAGTTCTTC.

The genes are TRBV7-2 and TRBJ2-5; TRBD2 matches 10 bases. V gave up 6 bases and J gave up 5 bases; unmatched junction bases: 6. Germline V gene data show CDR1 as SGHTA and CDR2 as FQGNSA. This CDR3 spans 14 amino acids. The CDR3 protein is CASRTGLAEETQYF. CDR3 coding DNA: TGTGCCAGCAGGACTGGACTAGCGGAGGAGACCCAGTACTTC.

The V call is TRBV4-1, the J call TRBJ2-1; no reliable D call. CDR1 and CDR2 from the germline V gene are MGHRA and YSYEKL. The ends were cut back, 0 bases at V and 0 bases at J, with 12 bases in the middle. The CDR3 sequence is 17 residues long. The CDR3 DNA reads TGCGCCAGCAGCCAAGATCGGTTAAGGAGCTCCTACAATGAGCAGTTCTTC. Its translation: CASSQDRLRSSYNEQFF.

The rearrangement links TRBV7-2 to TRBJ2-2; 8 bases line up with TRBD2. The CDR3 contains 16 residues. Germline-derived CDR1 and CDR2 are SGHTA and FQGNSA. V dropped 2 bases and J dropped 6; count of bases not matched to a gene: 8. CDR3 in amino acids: CASSLFGTRTAGELFF. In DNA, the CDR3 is TGTGCCAGCAGCTTATTTGGGACTAGAACGGCCGGGGAGCTGTTTTTT.

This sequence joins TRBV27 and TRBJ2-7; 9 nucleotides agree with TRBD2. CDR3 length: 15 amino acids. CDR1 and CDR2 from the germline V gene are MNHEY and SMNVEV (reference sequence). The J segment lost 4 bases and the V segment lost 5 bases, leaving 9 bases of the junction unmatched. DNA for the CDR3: TGTGCCAGCAGTCCGATGGGGCGGGGGGGTTACGAGCAGTACTTC. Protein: CASSPMGRGGYEQYF.

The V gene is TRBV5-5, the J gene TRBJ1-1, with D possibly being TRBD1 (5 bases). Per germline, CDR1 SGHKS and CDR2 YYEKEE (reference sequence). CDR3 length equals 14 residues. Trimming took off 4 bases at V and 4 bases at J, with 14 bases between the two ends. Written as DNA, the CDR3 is TGTGCCAGCAGCCTGCGGGGGGGATTCACTGAAGCTTTCTTT. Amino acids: CASSLRGGFTEAFF. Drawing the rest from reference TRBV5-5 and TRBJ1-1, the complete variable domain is DAGVTQSPTHLIKTRGQQVTLRCSPISGHKSVSWYQQVLGQGPQFIFQYYEKEERGRGNFPDRFSARQFPNYSSELNVNALLLGDSALYLCASSLRGGFTEAFFGQGTRLTVV.

Here the CDR3 reads CASSRGQKTQYF. The CDR3 DNA reads TGTGCCAGCAGCAGGGGGCAGAAGACCCAGTACTTC. This sequence joins TRBV6-6 and TRBJ2-5; 8 nucleotides align to TRBD1. There are 12 residues in the CDR3. J lost 6 bases, V lost 6 bases, and 3 bases had no gene match. The germline CDR1 and CDR2 sequences are MNHNY and SVGAGI (reference sequence).

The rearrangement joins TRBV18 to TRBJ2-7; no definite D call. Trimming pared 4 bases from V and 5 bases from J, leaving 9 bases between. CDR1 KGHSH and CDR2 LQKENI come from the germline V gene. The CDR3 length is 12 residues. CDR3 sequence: CASSRYDDEQYF. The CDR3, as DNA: TGTGCCAGCTCACGCTACGATGACGAGCAGTACTTC.

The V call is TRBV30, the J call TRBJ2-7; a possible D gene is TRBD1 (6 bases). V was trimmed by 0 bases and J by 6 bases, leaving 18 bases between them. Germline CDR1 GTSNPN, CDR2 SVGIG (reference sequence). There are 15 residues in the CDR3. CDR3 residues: CAWSVQGRGIFEQYF. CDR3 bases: TGTGCCTGGAGTGTACAGGGCAGGGGCATCTTCGAGCAGTACTTC. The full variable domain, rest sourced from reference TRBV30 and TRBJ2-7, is SQTIHQWPATLVQPVGSPLSLECTVEGTSNPNLYWYRQAAGRGLQLLFYSVGIGQISSEVPQNLSASRPQDRQFILSSKKLLLSDSGFYLCAWSVQGRGIFEQYFGPGTRLTVT.

CDR3: CASSLPGREGRNEQYF. Here the CDR3 DNA reads TGTGCCAGCAGCCTACCTGGGCGGGAGGGCCGTAACGAGCAGTACTTC. The chain links TRBV7-9 to TRBJ2-7, with 9 bases lining up with TRBD2. The CDR3 extends over 16 amino acids. The junction had 13 bases not matched to a gene; V was cut back by 5 bases and J by 5 bases. The germline gives CDR1 SEHNR, CDR2 FQNEAQ (reference sequence). The variable domain in full, completed from reference TRBV7-9 and TRBJ2-7, reads DTGVSQNPRHKITKRGQNVTFRCDPISEHNRLYWYRQTLGQGPEFLTYFQNEAQLEKSRLLSDRFSAERPKGSFSTLEIQRTEQGDSAMYLCASSLPGREGRNEQYFGPGTRLTVT.

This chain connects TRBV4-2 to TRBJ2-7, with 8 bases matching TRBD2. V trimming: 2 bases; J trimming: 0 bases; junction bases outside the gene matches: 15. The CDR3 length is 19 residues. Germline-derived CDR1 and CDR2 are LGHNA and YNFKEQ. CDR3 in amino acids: CASSQSWGSSGAYSYEQYF. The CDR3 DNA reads TGTGCCAGCAGCCAATCTTGGGGGAGTAGCGGGGCCTACTCCTACGAGCAGTACTTC.

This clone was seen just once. The CDR3 spells CASSLVGTSGGANEQFF. The CDR3, as DNA: TGTGCCAGCAGCTTGGTAGGGACTAGCGGGGGGGCCAATGAGCAGTTCTTC. The chain is built from TRBV5-4 and TRBJ2-1; the match to TRBD2 covers 16 bases. V lost 0 bases and J lost 6; bases outside the gene matches: 3. The length of the CDR3 is 17 residues. Per the germline V gene, CDR1 is SGHNT and CDR2 is YYREEE (reference sequence).

This chain's CDR3 is CASSLTSGGNNEQFF. CDR3 bases: TGTGCCAGCAGCCTGACTAGCGGGGGAAACAATGAGCAGTTCTTC. The gene calls are TRBV7-2 and TRBJ2-1, with TRBD2 matching over 12 bases. Germline lookup yields CDR1 SGHTA and CDR2 FQGNSA. The CDR3 runs 15 residues. Trimming removed 5 bases from V and 5 bases from J; junction bases left unmatched: 4.

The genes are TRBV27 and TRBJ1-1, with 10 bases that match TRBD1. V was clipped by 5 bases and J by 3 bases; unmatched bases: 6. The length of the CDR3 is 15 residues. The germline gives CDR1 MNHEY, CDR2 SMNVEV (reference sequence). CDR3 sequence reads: CASSRGTGADTEAFF. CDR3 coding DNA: TGTGCCAGCAGTCGAGGGACAGGGGCCGACACTGAAGCTTTCTTT.

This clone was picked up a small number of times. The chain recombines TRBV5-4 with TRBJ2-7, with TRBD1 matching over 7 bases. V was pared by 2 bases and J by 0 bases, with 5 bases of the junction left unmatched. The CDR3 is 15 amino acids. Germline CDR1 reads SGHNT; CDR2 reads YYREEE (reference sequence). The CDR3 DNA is TGTGCCAGCAGCTTAGGACAGGCGAGCTCCTACGAGCAGTACTTC. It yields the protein CASSLGQASSYEQYF.

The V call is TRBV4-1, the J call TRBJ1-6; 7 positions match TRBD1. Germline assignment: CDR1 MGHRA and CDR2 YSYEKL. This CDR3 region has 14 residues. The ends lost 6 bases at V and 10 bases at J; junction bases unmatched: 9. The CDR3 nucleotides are TGCGCCAGCAGATTCCGACAGGGTTTATCACCCCTCCACTTT. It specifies CASRFRQGLSPLHF.

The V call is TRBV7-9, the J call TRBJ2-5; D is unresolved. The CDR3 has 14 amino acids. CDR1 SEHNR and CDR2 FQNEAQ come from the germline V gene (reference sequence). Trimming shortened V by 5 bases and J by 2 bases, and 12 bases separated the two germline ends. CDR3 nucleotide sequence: TGTGCCAGCAGCCCCAGTGAGGTACAAGAGACCCAGTACTTC. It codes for CASSPSEVQETQYF.

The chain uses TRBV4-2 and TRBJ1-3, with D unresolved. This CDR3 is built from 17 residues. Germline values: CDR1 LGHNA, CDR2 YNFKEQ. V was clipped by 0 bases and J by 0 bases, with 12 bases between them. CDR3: CASSQDVGAGSGNTIYF. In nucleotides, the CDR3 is TGTGCCAGCAGCCAAGATGTAGGAGCCGGCTCTGGAAACACCATATATTTT.

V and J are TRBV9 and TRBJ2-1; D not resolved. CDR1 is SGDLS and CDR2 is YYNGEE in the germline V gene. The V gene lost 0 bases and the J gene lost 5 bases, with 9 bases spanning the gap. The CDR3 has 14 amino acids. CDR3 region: CASSVALLHNEQFF. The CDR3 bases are TGTGCCAGCAGCGTAGCTCTCCTCCACAATGAGCAGTTCTTC.

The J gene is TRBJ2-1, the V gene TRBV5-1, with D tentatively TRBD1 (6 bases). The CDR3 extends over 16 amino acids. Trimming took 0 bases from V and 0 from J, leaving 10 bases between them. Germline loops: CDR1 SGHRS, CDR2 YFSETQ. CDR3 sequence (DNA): TGCGCCAGCAGCTTGGAGGGGGACCTCTCCTACAATGAGCAGTTCTTC. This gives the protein CASSLEGDLSYNEQFF.

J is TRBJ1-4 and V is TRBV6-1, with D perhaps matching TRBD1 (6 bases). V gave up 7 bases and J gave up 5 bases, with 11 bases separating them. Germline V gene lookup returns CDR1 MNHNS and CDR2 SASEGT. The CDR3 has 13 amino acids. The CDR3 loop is CASTGQGNEKLFF. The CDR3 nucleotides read TGTGCCAGCACGGGACAAGGGAATGAAAAACTGTTTTTT.

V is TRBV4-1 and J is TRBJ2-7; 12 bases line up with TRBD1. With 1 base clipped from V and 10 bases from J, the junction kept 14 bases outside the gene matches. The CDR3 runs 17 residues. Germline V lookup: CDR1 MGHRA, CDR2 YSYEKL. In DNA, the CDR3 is TGCGCCAGCAGCCAAGTTAGACCGGGACAGGGGGCCTTAAGACAGTACTTC. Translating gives CASSQVRPGQGALRQYF.

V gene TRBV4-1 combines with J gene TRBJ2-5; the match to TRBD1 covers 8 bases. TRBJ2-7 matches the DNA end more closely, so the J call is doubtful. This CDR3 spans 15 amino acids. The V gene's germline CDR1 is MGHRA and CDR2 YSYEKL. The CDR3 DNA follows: TGCGCCAGCAGCCCCGACCGGACAGGGCCTATCGAGCAGTACTTC. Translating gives CASSPDRTGPIEQYF.

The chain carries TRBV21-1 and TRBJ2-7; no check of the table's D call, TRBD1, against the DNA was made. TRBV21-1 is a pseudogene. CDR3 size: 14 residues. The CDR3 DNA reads TGTGCCAGCAGCCGGACAGGATCGACCTACGAGCAGTACTTC. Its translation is CASSRTGSTYEQYF.

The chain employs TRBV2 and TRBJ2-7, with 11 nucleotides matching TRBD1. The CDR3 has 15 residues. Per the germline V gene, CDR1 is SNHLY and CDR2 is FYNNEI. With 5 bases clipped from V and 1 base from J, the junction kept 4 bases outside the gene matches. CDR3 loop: CASSKDRGRSYEQYF. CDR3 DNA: TGTGCCAGCAGTAAGGACAGGGGGCGATCCTACGAGCAGTACTTC.

CDR3 protein: CASSRQGEYEQYF. In DNA, the CDR3 is TGTGCCAGCAGCAGACAGGGAGAATACGAGCAGTACTTC. The V and J genes are TRBV21-1 and TRBJ2-7; the table's D call of TRBD1 was not tested on the DNA. TRBV21-1 is a recognized pseudogene. The CDR3 is 13 residues long.

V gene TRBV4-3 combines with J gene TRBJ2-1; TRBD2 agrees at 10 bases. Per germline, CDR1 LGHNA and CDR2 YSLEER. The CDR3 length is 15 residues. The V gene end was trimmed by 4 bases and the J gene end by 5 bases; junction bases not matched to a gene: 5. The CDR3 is CASSLGTSEDNEQFF. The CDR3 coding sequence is TGCGCCAGCAGCCTAGGGACTAGCGAGGACAATGAGCAGTTCTTC.